This T cell receptor (beta chain) was captured in a study of T cell responses to AZD1222 COVID-19 vaccine. Measured with immunoSEQ multiplex PCR; TCRdb has only the in-frame clones, and not every one. Altogether 130,000 or so clones are present, over 90% being singletons, with the ten largest covering roughly 0.87%. The CDR3 is 15 amino acids. V lost 7 bases to trimming and J lost 8 bases, with 18 bases between them. Germline CDR1 and CDR2: SNHLY and FYNNEI. The input for sequencing was peripheral blood, taken on day 0 of AZD1222 vaccination. The receptor's source is an adult in good health. This chain connects TRBV2 to TRBJ1-6, with D possibly matching TRBD1 (6 bases). The CDR3, as DNA: TGTGCCAGCACCCGCCTCGGGGGCTCTGATTCACCCCTCCACTTT. Amino acids: CASTRLGGSDSPLHF.